Ten or more counts support the clone carrying this TCR beta chain. The entry originates in a study of T cells of healthy individuals. TCRdb redid the calling of the 5' RACE reads with MiXCR, one entry per CDR3 protein. The sample shows 75,000 to 95,000 distinct CDR3 sequences, approximately 5.4% of them seen only once. Trimming shortened V by 3 bases and J by 6 bases, and 12 bases separated the two germline ends. The CDR3 has 14 amino acids. The source of this sequence is a female donor in good health. This chain uses TRBV12-3 or TRBV12-4 with TRBJ2-1; either TRBD1 or TRBD2 may fit D (5 bases each). CDR3 loop: CASSFTSGLNEQFF. The DNA for the CDR3 is TGTGCCAGCAGTTTCACCTCGGGGCTCAATGAGCAGTTCTTC.